The 21 T cell receptor beta chains presented below share a single source sample, sequenced in a study of shared T cell receptors in the human thymus (TCRdb year 2021). Library preparation employed the immunoSEQ multiplex PCR assay. Imported from immuneACCESS, the table was reduced by TCRdb to in-frame sequences with V and J called. These copies leave out some clones; in studies compared against another copy, an unresolved V gene accounts for under half, and the cause of the remainder is not known. This sample comprises about 660,000 clones, 70% to 90% of them detected only once. The ten largest clones capture roughly 0.0087% of the sample. This same sample was also taken into another study, of human thymus T cells.

The specimen was thymocytes. These receptors were obtained from a boy less than two years old with a congenital heart defect. Donor details come from another sample of the same person, matched by shared clones.

V gene TRBV27 combines with J gene TRBJ2-6, with D maybe TRBD1 (6 bases). Germline V lookup: CDR1 MNHEY, CDR2 SMNVEV (reference sequence). V lost 5 bases to trimming and J lost 0 bases, with 20 bases between them. CDR3 length: 19 residues. The CDR3 DNA sequence: TGTGCCAGCAGTCCTAAAGGACAGACGCCCTACTCTGGGGCCAACGTCCTGACTTTC. Amino acid sequence: CASSPKGQTPYSGANVLTF. The complete variable domain, with remaining parts taken from reference TRBV27 and TRBJ2-6, reads EAQVTQNPRYLITVTGKKLTVTCSQNMNHEYMSWYRQDPGLGLRQIYYSMNVEVTDKGDVPEGYKVSRKEKRNFPLILESPSPNQTSLYFCASSPKGQTPYSGANVLTFGAGSRLTVL.

This clone was counted only a few times. Other DNA sequences of this sample code for an identical CDR3. The CDR3 coding sequence is TGTGCCAGTGATCGGGATCGCAAATCACCCCTCCACTTT. Amino acids: CASDRDRKSPLHF. V usage is TRBV28 and J usage is TRBJ1-6; no firm D call. The germline gives CDR1 MDHEN, CDR2 SYDVKM. V was cut by 9 bases and J by 10 bases, with 16 bases left in between. The CDR3 contains 13 residues.

This clone was observed a single time. This rearrangement joins TRBV6-5 to TRBJ1-1; D uncertain. The CDR3 is 16 residues long. V lost 2 bases and J 0 bases, leaving 13 bases between the germline ends. Germline CDR1 is MNHEY and CDR2 is SVGAGI. The CDR3 region has the DNA TGTGCCAGCAGTTACGGTGGAGGGCCGGTGAACACTGAAGCTTTCTTT. Protein: CASSYGGGPVNTEAFF.

This rearrangement joins TRBV15 to TRBJ2-7; 9 bases match TRBD1. Trimming removed 2 bases from V and 4 bases from J; junction bases left unmatched: 9. The germline V gene has CDR1 LNHNV and CDR2 YYDKDF (reference sequence). This CDR3 is 16 amino acids long. DNA for the CDR3: TGTGCCACCAGCAGATCTATGGGGACAGGGATATACGAGCAGTACTTC. Its protein is CATSRSMGTGIYEQYF.

This chain joins TRBV5-6 and TRBJ1-1; no clear D gene. Germline CDR1 and CDR2: SGHDT and YYEEEE. The V end lost 0 bases, the J end lost 2 bases, and 14 bases lay between the germline ends. CDR3 size: 16 residues. CDR3 in amino acids: CASSLEKGGVNTEAFF. The CDR3 DNA follows: TGTGCCAGCAGCTTGGAGAAGGGAGGAGTCAACACTGAAGCTTTCTTT.

CDR3 loop: CASSQARLGTEAFF. The CDR3 bases are TGTGCCAGCAGCCAAGCAAGACTGGGCACTGAAGCTTTCTTT. V gene TRBV4-2 combines with J gene TRBJ1-1; the D is unclear. Germline CDR1 and CDR2: LGHNA and YNFKEQ. V was pared by 1 base and J by 4 bases, with 10 bases between. The CDR3 totals 14 residues.

The chain uses TRBV28 and TRBJ2-1, with D maybe TRBD2 (7 bases). The V end was cut by 6 bases, the J end by 15 bases, with 18 bases between. This CDR3 contains 12 residues. Germline loops: CDR1 MDHEN, CDR2 SYDVKM. CDR3 DNA: TGTGCCAGCAGGCCCTTGGCGGGGGCGGCGTTCTTC. The encoded protein is CASRPLAGAAFF.

The V gene is TRBV2, the J gene TRBJ1-2, with a weak D call TRBD1 (6 bases). The CDR3 spans 10 residues. Trimming removed 8 bases at V and 8 bases at J, with 9 bases between. CDR1 and CDR2 from the germline V gene are SNHLY and FYNNEI. The CDR3 DNA reads TGTGCCAGCCAGGGGTGGGGCTACACCTTC. Residues: CASQGWGYTF.

V usage is TRBV28 and J usage is TRBJ1-5; D is uncertain. The V gene lost 3 bases and the J gene lost 9 bases, with 9 bases spanning the gap. The CDR3 is made up of 12 amino acids. Germline assignment: CDR1 MDHEN and CDR2 SYDVKM. The DNA of the CDR3 is TGTGCCAGCAGTTTTTGGTGGAGGCCCCAGCATTTT. Translating gives CASSFWWRPQHF.

The chain links TRBV4-1 to TRBJ1-2; D remains unclear. From germline, CDR1 is MGHRA and CDR2 YSYEKL. The V end was cut by 1 base, the J end by 4 bases, with 16 bases between. This CDR3 spans 16 amino acids. The DNA for the CDR3 is TGCGCCAGCAGCCAAGTTTTTGCGGGAGAGACCTATGGCTACACCTTC. Protein sequence: CASSQVFAGETYGYTF.

The chain couples TRBV28 to TRBJ2-7; D uncertain. V dropped 4 bases and J dropped 0 bases, with 7 bases sitting between them. CDR1 is MDHEN, CDR2 SYDVKM, per germline. The CDR3 has 13 residues. The CDR3 here is CASSSLDSYEQYF. Written as DNA, the CDR3 is TGTGCCAGCAGTTCCTTAGACTCCTACGAGCAGTACTTC.

This sequence joins TRBV5-8 and TRBJ2-1, with D possibly being TRBD1 (6 bases). Germline V lookup: CDR1 SGHTS, CDR2 YDEGEE. Between the trimmed V and J ends, which lost 6 bases and 4 bases, there was a span of 23 bases. The CDR3 sequence is 17 residues long. The CDR3 reads CASIRTDRFPLYNEQFF. For the CDR3, the DNA is TGTGCCAGCATAAGGACAGACAGGTTCCCGCTTTACAATGAGCAGTTCTTC.

The rearrangement uses TRBV10-2 and TRBJ1-1; possible D gene TRBD1, 5 bases. This CDR3 comprises 13 residues. Germline CDR1 and CDR2: WSHSY and SAAADI. Deletions cut 2 bases from V and 2 bases from J, with 6 bases between. The CDR3 sequence is CASSEGQNTEAFF. The CDR3 DNA reads as TGCGCCAGCAGTGAGGGACAAAACACTGAAGCTTTCTTT.

The V gene is TRBV14, the J gene TRBJ2-7, with TRBD2 identical over 7 bases. V gave up 6 bases and J gave up 0 bases; unmatched junction bases: 8. The CDR3 runs 15 residues. The germline V gene encodes CDR1 SGHDN and CDR2 FVKESK. CDR3 residues: CASSLGRGSSYEQYF. The CDR3 DNA follows: TGTGCCAGCAGTCTTGGACGCGGGAGCTCCTACGAGCAGTACTTC.

V and J are TRBV27 and TRBJ1-1; 8 bases map to TRBD1. Germline CDR1 and CDR2: MNHEY and SMNVEV (reference sequence). This CDR3 contains 14 residues. V gave up 5 bases and J gave up 7 bases; unmatched junction bases: 9. CDR3 amino acids: CASSPRPDRDEAFF. The CDR3 DNA sequence: TGTGCCAGCAGTCCCCGCCCGGACAGGGATGAAGCTTTCTTT.

The table lists this clone with a count of one. The V call is TRBV19, the J call TRBJ1-2, with D hard to call. The CDR3 is 13 amino acids. Trimming shortened V by 0 bases and J by 5 bases, and 7 bases separated the two germline ends. Germline-derived CDR1 and CDR2 are LNHDA and SQIVND (reference sequence). CDR3 in DNA: TGTGCCAGTAGTATAGACCGGTTATATGGCTACACCTTC. The encoded protein is CASSIDRLYGYTF.

This clone was counted a single time. The rearrangement uses TRBV9 and TRBJ2-2; 11 nucleotides align to TRBD1. The CDR3 length is 18 residues. Germline V gene sequence: CDR1 SGDLS, CDR2 YYNGEE. The J segment lost 6 bases and the V segment lost 0 bases, leaving 10 bases of the junction unmatched. The CDR3 loop reads CASSVAGQGARISGELFF. The CDR3 DNA reads as TGTGCCAGCAGCGTAGCAGGACAGGGGGCGCGAATTTCCGGGGAGCTGTTTTTT.

The chain joins TRBV19 to TRBJ1-5; 7 bases agree with TRBD1. The CDR3 length is 16 residues. CDR1 is LNHDA, CDR2 SQIVND, per germline (reference sequence). Trimming cost V 3 bases and J 5 bases; bases outside gene matches: 10. CDR3 protein: CASSILSRGAYQPQHF. CDR3 in DNA: TGTGCCAGTAGTATCTTGTCCAGGGGGGCTTATCAGCCCCAGCATTTT.

The chain uses TRBV7-2 and TRBJ2-7; D possibly corresponds to TRBD1 (6 bases). CDR3 length: 14 amino acids. CDR1 and CDR2 from the germline V gene are SGHTA and FQGNSA. V was cut by 3 bases and J by 1 base, with 10 bases left in between. In DNA, the CDR3 is TGTGCCAGCAGCTTCCGGGACACATCCTACGAGCAGTACTTC. This gives the protein CASSFRDTSYEQYF.

The rearrangement links TRBV4-1 to TRBJ2-7, with 8 bases lining up with TRBD2. V was clipped by 2 bases and J by 3 bases; unmatched bases: 6. The CDR3 runs 15 residues. Germline V CDR1 and CDR2: MGHRA, YSYEKL. Here the CDR3 DNA reads TGCGCCAGCAGCCAATCGGGGGGGCCTTTCTACGAGCAGTACTTC. Residues: CASSQSGGPFYEQYF.

Here the CDR3 reads CATSRVGTGSYEQYF. The CDR3 DNA is TGTGCCACCAGCAGAGTTGGGACAGGGTCCTACGAGCAGTACTTC. V and J are TRBV15 and TRBJ2-7, with 9 bases that match TRBD1. CDR1 and CDR2 (germline): LNHNV, YYDKDF (reference sequence). This CDR3 has 15 residues. Germline trimming cut 1 base from V and 1 base from J; bases unmatched to any gene: 2.